This T cell receptor beta chain was recovered during a study of CD8 T cells in Susac syndrome. The CDR3 loop spans 11 amino acids. Per germline, CDR1 SGHRS and CDR2 YFSETQ. The V end lost 4 bases, the J end lost 8 bases, and 7 bases lay between the germline ends. An amount of RNA that ranged from 0.5 to 1 ug was reverse transcribed with random hexamers. TCR beta CDR3 was amplified by immunoSEQ covering 54 Vbeta and 13 Jbeta. One entry per CDR3 protein, called by TCRdb with MiXCR from the immunoSEQ multiplex PCR reads. The table shows about 60,000 distinct CDR3 sequences, with approximately 93% occurring only once.

The chain carries TRBV5-1 and TRBJ2-1; D is unclear. This receptor was identified in a human donor with multiple sclerosis. The sample was CD8+ T cells from PBMCs. The CDR3 DNA reads TGCGCCAGCAGCCTAAGTCATGAGCAGTTCTTC. This sequence encodes CASSLSHEQFF.